The 20 T cell receptor beta chains reported below all come from one sample, sequenced in a study of T-cell memory formation after mild COVID-19. TCRdb reanalysed the 5' RACE reads using MiXCR and keeps one entry per CDR3 protein. The repertoire has under 70,000 distinct CDR3 sequences, 9.3% of them found once; the top ten carry less than 1.5%. Material for sequencing was PBMCs or a T cell subset sorted from them (not recorded which). Source of these receptors: a man younger than 30 who had mild COVID-19 (a few samples of this study predate the infection). Cell type and time point are not known.

There are many counts of this clonotype. V usage is TRBV6-5 and J usage is TRBJ2-3; unclear D gene. V lost 5 bases and J lost 0, with 6 bases in between. The CDR3 is 13 residues long. From germline, CDR1 is MNHEY and CDR2 SVGAGI. CDR3 in amino acids: CASSAPSTDTQYF. The CDR3 DNA reads as TGTGCCAGCAGTGCACCCAGCACAGATACGCAGTATTTT.

This clonotype was counted a few times. This chain connects TRBV24-1 to TRBJ2-3; weak D call: TRBD1 (7 bases). Germline V gene data show CDR1 as KGHDR and CDR2 as SFDVKD. This CDR3 has 14 amino acids. V shed 6 bases and J shed 4 bases, with 13 bases lying between them. CDR3 nucleotides: TGTGCCACCAGTCCGGGCAGGGGGGCAGATACGCAGTATTTT. Its protein product is CATSPGRGADTQYF.

V is TRBV15 and J is TRBJ2-3; D is possibly TRBD1 or TRBD2 (5 bases each). Germline CDR1 LNHNV, CDR2 YYDKDF (reference sequence). CDR3 length equals 14 residues. The V and J ends lost 0 bases and 6 bases respectively, with 10 bases between them. This CDR3 reads CATSRDTGRDTQYF. The CDR3 DNA reads TGTGCCACCAGCAGAGATACGGGGCGCGATACGCAGTATTTT.

This clonotype appeared a few times. V is TRBV5-5 and J is TRBJ1-2; unclear D gene. V lost 0 bases and J lost 4, with 13 bases in between. From germline, CDR1 is SGHKS and CDR2 YYEKEE (reference sequence). This CDR3 is built from 15 residues. The CDR3 region has the DNA TGTGCCAGCAGCTTGGCCATAGGCTCCCTCTATGGCTACACCTTC. It yields the protein CASSLAIGSLYGYTF.

This clonotype has at least ten counts. The chain combines TRBV7-2 with TRBJ2-1, with a possible D match to TRBD1 (5 bases). Germline V gene data show CDR1 as SGHTA and CDR2 as FQGNSA. The CDR3 is 13 amino acids. V was clipped by 3 bases and J by 5 bases, with 8 bases between them. CDR3 nucleotide sequence: TGTGCCAGCAGCTTGGGGCCCGACAATGAGCAGTTCTTC. Translated: CASSLGPDNEQFF.

The rearrangement uses TRBV12-3 or TRBV12-4 and TRBJ2-7; no clear D gene. The V gene lost 3 bases and the J gene lost 1 base, with 13 bases spanning the gap. This CDR3 contains 15 residues. The CDR3 sequence is CASSFGAANSYEQYF. As DNA, the CDR3 is TGTGCCAGCAGTTTTGGTGCCGCTAATTCCTACGAGCAGTACTTC.

This clonotype was seen ten or more times. V and J are TRBV7-9 and TRBJ2-2, with D hard to call. CDR1 is SEHNR and CDR2 is FQNEAQ in the germline V gene (reference sequence). Trimming took 5 bases from V and 0 from J, leaving 4 bases between them. This CDR3 has 13 amino acids. The CDR3: CASSAANTGELFF. The CDR3 bases are TGTGCCAGCAGCGCCGCGAACACCGGGGAGCTGTTTTTT.

This clonotype turned up a few times. The V gene is TRBV11-2, the J gene TRBJ2-6; no reliable D call. The V gene lost 5 bases and the J gene lost 0 bases, with 8 bases spanning the gap. Germline V gene sequence: CDR1 SGHAT, CDR2 FQNNGV. The length of the CDR3 is 15 residues. The CDR3 spells CASSRVLSGANVLTF. The CDR3 DNA is TGTGCCAGCAGCCGGGTGCTCTCTGGGGCCAACGTCCTGACTTTC.

This clonotype was counted at least ten times. DNA of the CDR3: TGTGCCAGCAGCTTTGGGAACACTGAAGCTTTCTTT. Its protein is CASSFGNTEAFF. The chain couples TRBV7-3 to TRBJ1-1; no reliable D call. The V and J ends lost 3 bases and 1 base respectively, with 3 bases between them. Germline values: CDR1 SGHTA, CDR2 FQGTGA. The length of the CDR3 is 12 residues.

The table lists this clonotype with many counts. The J gene is TRBJ2-3, the V gene TRBV7-2; the match to TRBD2 covers 7 bases. CDR3 length: 16 residues. Germline V CDR1 and CDR2: SGHTA, FQGNSA. V trimming: 7 bases; J trimming: 0 bases; junction bases outside the gene matches: 10. The CDR3 sequence is CASTRKRGVSTDTQYF. The CDR3 DNA is TGTGCCAGCACCCGGAAGCGGGGCGTCAGCACAGATACGCAGTATTTT.

This clonotype has ten or more counts. The rearrangement uses TRBV5-1 and TRBJ2-3; the D is unclear. The V and J ends lost 1 base and 4 bases respectively, with 7 bases between them. This CDR3 spans 13 amino acids. Germline lookup yields CDR1 SGHRS and CDR2 YFSETQ. In nucleotides, the CDR3 is TGCGCCAGCAGCTTGCAGGTCCCAGATACGCAGTATTTT. It specifies CASSLQVPDTQYF.

This clonotype appeared a few times. This chain connects TRBV7-2 to TRBJ2-5, with a tentative D call TRBD2 (6 bases). CDR1 is SGHTA, CDR2 FQGNSA, per germline. The germline V and J ends were trimmed by 2 bases and 4 bases, with 11 bases remaining between them. The CDR3 consists of 14 residues. CDR3 in amino acids: CASSLRRLVETQYF. CDR3 sequence (DNA): TGTGCCAGCAGCTTACGAAGACTAGTAGAGACCCAGTACTTC.

This clonotype was counted between two and nine times. This chain uses TRBV28 with TRBJ2-5, with D unresolved. Germline CDR1 reads MDHEN; CDR2 reads SYDVKM. Trimming removed 4 bases at V and 5 bases at J, with 8 bases between. CDR3 length equals 12 residues. As DNA, the CDR3 is TGTGCCAGCAGTTCTTCCCTCGAGACCCAGTACTTC. It specifies CASSSSLETQYF.

Notes on this clonotype: One junction end disagrees with the germline gene, perhaps due to a read error. The chain combines TRBV12-3 or TRBV12-4 with TRBJ2-3, with D hard to call. The CDR3 runs to 12 residues. The CDR3 loop is CARSLVADTQYF. CDR3 DNA sequence: TGTGCCAGAAGTTTAGTTGCAGATACGCAGTATTTT.

V and J are TRBV5-6 and TRBJ2-3; maybe TRBD2 (6 bases). Trimming pared 3 bases from V and 1 base from J, leaving 15 bases between. The CDR3 has 16 amino acids. Germline V gene lookup returns CDR1 SGHDT and CDR2 YYEEEE. The CDR3 is CASSWVMGGGTDTQYF. As DNA, the CDR3 is TGTGCCAGCAGCTGGGTCATGGGCGGGGGCACAGATACGCAGTATTTT.

The genes are TRBV5-1 and TRBJ1-2; maybe TRBD1 (6 bases). This CDR3 is 15 amino acids long. The V end lost 4 bases, the J end lost 4 bases, and 17 bases lay between the germline ends. From germline, CDR1 is SGHRS and CDR2 YFSETQ. The CDR3 sequence is CASSQGGGDRYGYTF. The CDR3 DNA follows: TGCGCCAGCAGCCAAGGGGGAGGTGACCGCTATGGCTACACCTTC. The full variable domain, its missing parts supplied by reference TRBV5-1 and TRBJ1-2, is KAGVTQTPRYLIKTRGQQVTLSCSPISGHRSVSWYQQTPGQGLQFLFEYFSETQRNKGNFPGRFSGRQFSNSRSEMNVSTLELGDSALYLCASSQGGGDRYGYTFGSGTRLTVV.

The chain couples TRBV28 to TRBJ1-1, with unresolved D. The germline V and J ends were trimmed by 8 bases and 5 bases, with 12 bases remaining between them. The CDR3 is 12 amino acids. Germline V lookup: CDR1 MDHEN, CDR2 SYDVKM. The CDR3 reads CASGTSGTEAFF. DNA of the CDR3: TGTGCCAGCGGAACTTCGGGGACTGAAGCTTTCTTT.

The chain couples TRBV7-8 to TRBJ2-3, with TRBD2 matching 7 bases. After removal of 8 bases from V and 4 bases from J, the junction contained 3 bases not matched to a gene. Germline V CDR1 and CDR2: SGHVS, FQNEAQ. This CDR3 region has 12 residues. The CDR3 is CASEAGADTQYF. CDR3 nucleotides: TGTGCCAGCGAGGCGGGGGCAGATACGCAGTATTTT.

This clonotype was detected only a few times. V gene TRBV27 combines with J gene TRBJ2-5; TRBD1 agrees at 7 bases. Germline trimming cut 2 bases from V and 5 bases from J; bases unmatched to any gene: 2. The CDR3 consists of 13 residues. Germline V CDR1 and CDR2: MNHEY, SMNVEV (reference sequence). CDR3 sequence (DNA): TGTGCCAGCAGTTTAAGGGGGCTGGAGACCCAGTACTTC. It specifies CASSLRGLETQYF.

The rearrangement uses TRBV7-2 and TRBJ2-2; TRBD1 or TRBD2 may be the D gene (5 bases each). V was trimmed by 6 bases and J by 1 base, leaving 18 bases between them. This CDR3 is 17 amino acids long. Germline V gene sequence: CDR1 SGHTA, CDR2 FQGNSA. The CDR3 nucleotides read TGTGCCAGCAGGTCGTTTGGGACGGATCTGAACACCGGGGAGCTGTTTTTT. It is translated as CASRSFGTDLNTGELFF.